The rows below give T cell receptor beta chains drawn from one sample of a study of blood T cell repertoires in COVID-19. Produced via immunoSEQ multiplex PCR; TCRdb's table is partial and in-frame only. Of about 190,000 clones listed, 70% to 85% are singletons. What was sequenced was peripheral blood. The receptors shown here come from a woman aged 45 to 65 with acute or convalescent COVID-19. Both conserved end residues are part of each CDR3. The order of the fields is V gene, clone size, J gene, D gene, CDR3 protein, CDR3 DNA. A D gene is named only where the DNA matches it firmly. Clone size, where shown, is once, few, many, or a class for clones that have expanded.

v_gene: TRBV28; abundance: -; j_gene: TRBJ2-7; d_gene: -; CDR3aa: CASSTRSPGSGYEQYF; CDR3nt: TGTGCCAGCAGTACCAGATCCCCAGGGTCAGGGTACGAGCAGTACTTC
v_gene: TRBV9; abundance: -; j_gene: TRBJ2-2; d_gene: TRBD1; CDR3aa: CASSEPGQGVSGELFF; CDR3nt: TGTGCCAGCAGCGAACCGGGACAGGGGGTGTCAGGGGAGCTGTTTTTT
v_gene: TRBV10-3; abundance: -; j_gene: TRBJ1-1; d_gene: TRBD1; CDR3aa: CAISERDSMNTEAFF; CDR3nt: TGTGCCATCAGTGAGCGGGACAGCATGAACACTGAAGCTTTCTTT
v_gene: TRBV18; abundance: -; j_gene: TRBJ2-3; d_gene: TRBD1; CDR3aa: CASSPDRPPSDTQYF; CDR3nt: TGTGCCAGCTCACCGGACAGGCCGCCCTCAGATACGCAGTATTTT
v_gene: TRBV20-1; abundance: few; j_gene: TRBJ2-1; d_gene: -; CDR3aa: CSASQTANEQFF; CDR3nt: TGCAGTGCTAGTCAGACTGCCAATGAGCAGTTCTTC
v_gene: TRBV30; abundance: -; j_gene: TRBJ1-1; d_gene: TRBD1; CDR3aa: CAWSRTGGETEAFF; CDR3nt: TGTGCCTGGAGTCGGACAGGGGGGGAGACTGAAGCTTTCTTT
v_gene: TRBV6-5; abundance: -; j_gene: TRBJ1-5; d_gene: -; CDR3aa: CASSYMAGRNQPQHF; CDR3nt: TGTGCCAGCAGTTATATGGCAGGGAGGAATCAGCCCCAGCATTTT
v_gene: TRBV13; abundance: once; j_gene: TRBJ2-7; d_gene: -; CDR3aa: CASSLGQGYEQYF; CDR3nt: TGTGCCAGCAGCTTAGGGCAGGGCTACGAGCAGTACTTC
v_gene: TRBV19; abundance: -; j_gene: TRBJ2-2; d_gene: -; CDR3aa: CASSRNPGLQGTGELFF; CDR3nt: TGTGCCAGTAGTAGGAACCCGGGACTCCAGGGCACCGGGGAGCTGTTTTTT
v_gene: TRBV6-6; abundance: -; j_gene: TRBJ1-2; d_gene: TRBD1; CDR3aa: CASSYGTAKDGYTF; CDR3nt: TGTGCCAGCAGTTATGGGACAGCCAAGGATGGCTACACCTTC
v_gene: TRBV28; abundance: -; j_gene: TRBJ1-3; d_gene: TRBD1; CDR3aa: CASSFPGTAGNTIYF; CDR3nt: TGTGCCAGCAGTTTCCCCGGGACAGCCGGAAACACCATATATTTT
v_gene: TRBV6-5; abundance: once; j_gene: TRBJ1-1; d_gene: -; CDR3aa: CASSYAVYTEAFF; CDR3nt: TGTGCCAGCAGTTACGCAGTTTATACTGAAGCTTTCTTT
v_gene: TRBV19; abundance: -; j_gene: TRBJ1-5; d_gene: -; CDR3aa: CASNKGHEQPQHF; CDR3nt: TGTGCCAGTAATAAGGGGCACGAGCAGCCCCAGCATTTT
v_gene: TRBV2; abundance: -; j_gene: TRBJ1-6; d_gene: -; CDR3aa: CASSEALGGGVSPLHF; CDR3nt: TGTGCCAGCAGTGAAGCGCTTGGGGGGGGTGTTTCACCCCTCCACTTT
v_gene: TRBV5-8; abundance: -; j_gene: TRBJ1-5; d_gene: TRBD1; CDR3aa: CASSRRTGQYQPQHF; CDR3nt: TGTGCCAGCAGCAGAAGGACAGGGCAATATCAGCCCCAGCATTTT
v_gene: TRBV7-9; abundance: few; j_gene: TRBJ1-1; d_gene: -; CDR3aa: CASTYSGNTEAFF; CDR3nt: TGTGCCAGCACCTATTCAGGGAACACTGAAGCTTTCTTT
v_gene: TRBV6-5; abundance: -; j_gene: TRBJ2-7; d_gene: TRBD2; CDR3aa: CASRGLVVAGPEQYF; CDR3nt: TGTGCCAGCAGGGGTTTGGTGGTAGCGGGACCCGAGCAGTACTTC
v_gene: TRBV7-2; abundance: -; j_gene: TRBJ1-1; d_gene: TRBD1; CDR3aa: CASSFDRAGTEAFF; CDR3nt: TGTGCCAGCAGCTTTGACAGGGCGGGGACTGAAGCTTTCTTT
v_gene: TRBV11-2; abundance: -; j_gene: TRBJ2-7; d_gene: TRBD2; CDR3aa: CASSKDGGYYEQYF; CDR3nt: TGTGCCAGCAGCAAAGACGGGGGGTACTACGAGCAGTACTTC
v_gene: TRBV6-4; abundance: -; j_gene: TRBJ2-7; d_gene: TRBD2; CDR3aa: CASSPHFSGGAYEQYF; CDR3nt: TGTGCCAGCAGCCCCCACTTTAGCGGGGGGGCGTACGAGCAGTACTTC
v_gene: TRBV6-2/TRBV6-3; abundance: -; j_gene: TRBJ1-2; d_gene: -; CDR3aa: CASSLRGYGYTF; CDR3nt: TGTGCCAGCAGTTTACGGGGCTATGGCTACACCTTC
v_gene: TRBV28; abundance: -; j_gene: TRBJ2-2; d_gene: -; CDR3aa: CASSPTGPPGELFF; CDR3nt: TGTGCCAGCAGTCCAACAGGGCCCCCCGGGGAGCTGTTTTTT
v_gene: TRBV30; abundance: once; j_gene: TRBJ2-7; d_gene: -; CDR3aa: CAWSSGPYEQYF; CDR3nt: TGTGCCTGGAGTTCAGGCCCCTACGAGCAGTACTTC
v_gene: TRBV2; abundance: -; j_gene: TRBJ1-1; d_gene: -; CDR3aa: CASSGNRQKNTEAFF; CDR3nt: TGTGCCAGCAGTGGTAATCGACAGAAGAACACTGAAGCTTTCTTT
v_gene: TRBV19; abundance: few; j_gene: TRBJ2-7; d_gene: TRBD2; CDR3aa: CASGVGDGTSGRYVSYEQYF; CDR3nt: TGTGCCAGTGGAGTGGGGGACGGGACTAGCGGGAGGTACGTGTCCTACGAGCAGTACTTC
v_gene: TRBV19; abundance: -; j_gene: TRBJ1-1; d_gene: -; CDR3aa: CAARTGHQLNTEAFF; CDR3nt: TGTGCCGCCCGGACGGGACACCAATTGAACACTGAAGCTTTCTTT
v_gene: TRBV6-4; abundance: -; j_gene: TRBJ1-2; d_gene: TRBD1; CDR3aa: CASSPDPTGKVYGYTF; CDR3nt: TGTGCCAGCAGTCCGGACCCGACAGGGAAGGTCTATGGCTACACCTTC
v_gene: TRBV2; abundance: -; j_gene: TRBJ1-2; d_gene: -; CDR3aa: CASSSQGSGYGYTF; CDR3nt: TGTGCCAGCAGTTCTCAGGGTTCTGGCTATGGCTACACCTTC
v_gene: TRBV4-3; abundance: -; j_gene: TRBJ1-2; d_gene: -; CDR3aa: CASSQDRGGYGYTF; CDR3nt: TGCGCCAGCAGCCAAGATAGAGGGGGCTATGGCTACACCTTC
v_gene: TRBV4-3; abundance: -; j_gene: TRBJ2-1; d_gene: TRBD2; CDR3aa: CASSERVAGGSYNEQFF; CDR3nt: TGCGCCAGCAGCGAAAGAGTAGCGGGAGGTTCCTACAATGAGCAGTTCTTC
v_gene: TRBV5-1; abundance: -; j_gene: TRBJ1-1; d_gene: -; CDR3aa: CASSLEKTGSNTEAFF; CDR3nt: TGCGCCAGCAGCCTAGAAAAGACAGGCTCGAACACTGAAGCTTTCTTT
v_gene: TRBV18; abundance: once; j_gene: TRBJ1-6; d_gene: TRBD1; CDR3aa: CASSRSGTDSPLHF; CDR3nt: TGTGCCAGCTCTCGTTCCGGGACAGATTCACCCCTCCACTTT
v_gene: TRBV6-5; abundance: -; j_gene: TRBJ1-2; d_gene: -; CDR3aa: CASSYRPGGYTF; CDR3nt: TGTGCCAGCAGTTACCGGCCCGGGGGCTACACCTTC
v_gene: TRBV3-1/TRBV3-2; abundance: few; j_gene: TRBJ2-2; d_gene: -; CDR3aa: CASSLAGAGRSGELFF; CDR3nt: TGTGCCAGCAGCCTCGCAGGGGCGGGTAGATCCGGGGAGCTGTTTTTT
v_gene: TRBV27; abundance: -; j_gene: TRBJ1-2; d_gene: TRBD1; CDR3aa: CASSLSMTGAGYTF; CDR3nt: TGTGCCAGCAGTTTATCGATGACAGGGGCTGGCTACACCTTC
v_gene: TRBV25-1; abundance: -; j_gene: TRBJ2-5; d_gene: TRBD2; CDR3aa: CASSETSGSLAGETQYF; CDR3nt: TGTGCCAGCAGTGAGACTAGCGGGAGCCTCGCGGGAGAGACCCAGTACTTC
v_gene: TRBV5-8; abundance: -; j_gene: TRBJ1-1; d_gene: -; CDR3aa: CASSFTGFMNTEAFF; CDR3nt: TGTGCCAGCAGCTTTACAGGATTCATGAACACTGAAGCTTTCTTT
v_gene: TRBV4-1; abundance: -; j_gene: TRBJ2-3; d_gene: TRBD1; CDR3aa: CASSQDKGAATDTQYF; CDR3nt: TGCGCCAGCAGCCAAGATAAGGGGGCGGCCACAGATACGCAGTATTTT
v_gene: TRBV6-1; abundance: -; j_gene: TRBJ1-6; d_gene: -; CDR3aa: CASSDPQQNYNSPLHF; CDR3nt: TGTGCCAGCAGTGATCCCCAACAGAACTATAATTCACCCCTCCACTTT
v_gene: TRBV30; abundance: -; j_gene: TRBJ2-3; d_gene: TRBD2; CDR3aa: CAWSRRGAPTDTQYF; CDR3nt: TGTGCCTGGAGTAGGCGGGGGGCCCCCACAGATACGCAGTATTTT
v_gene: TRBV5-1; abundance: -; j_gene: TRBJ1-2; d_gene: -; CDR3aa: CASSLGPDWPYTF; CDR3nt: TGCGCCAGCAGCTTGGGTCCCGACTGGCCGTACACCTTC
v_gene: TRBV6-4; abundance: -; j_gene: TRBJ2-4; d_gene: TRBD1; CDR3aa: CASSHPTLTGGLNIQYF; CDR3nt: TGTGCCAGCAGTCACCCCACGCTTACAGGGGGCCTAAACATTCAGTACTTC